These 9 T cell receptor beta chains share one sample of origin, sequenced in a study of cytomegalovirus exposure and HLA in healthy donors (dated by TCRdb to 2017 to 2019). Receptor amplification or capture employed the immunoSEQ multiplex PCR assay. As stored in TCRdb, this immuneACCESS dataset retains in-frame rearrangements with V and J assigned. A fraction of the clones does not appear; measured against another copy, unresolved V genes explain less than half of the discrepancy, and the remainder lacks a known reason. This sample is represented by hundreds of thousands of clones; 70% to 90% of them were singletons. Under 0.9% of the sample lies in the top ten. The specimen was PBMCs. Receptors originate from a young woman in good health and CMV-seronegative.

The V gene is TRBV30, the J gene TRBJ2-1; 10 nucleotides line up with TRBD2. The CDR3 totals 19 residues. After removal of 0 bases from V and 0 bases from J, the junction contained 11 bases not matched to a gene. Germline-derived CDR1 and CDR2 are GTSNPN and SVGIG (reference sequence). Written as DNA, the CDR3 is TGTGCCTGGAGTGTACGGACTAGCGGCAGGCTCCGCTCCTACAATGAGCAGTTCTTC. Protein product: CAWSVRTSGRLRSYNEQFF.

The chain links TRBV27 to TRBJ2-1; 10 positions match TRBD1. Germline CDR1 reads MNHEY; CDR2 reads SMNVEV (reference sequence). V was clipped by 0 bases and J by 5 bases; unmatched bases: 7. CDR3 size: 17 residues. The CDR3: CASSLSTDRGVNNEQFF. The CDR3 DNA is TGTGCCAGCAGTTTATCGACGGACAGGGGGGTGAACAATGAGCAGTTCTTC.

The chain combines TRBV27 with TRBJ2-7; TRBD2 agrees at 9 bases. Germline lookup yields CDR1 MNHEY and CDR2 SMNVEV (reference sequence). The CDR3 totals 16 residues. Germline trimming cut 3 bases from V and 2 bases from J; bases unmatched to any gene: 8. CDR3 region: CASSLKRTSVTYEQYF. In DNA form, the CDR3 reads TGTGCCAGCAGTTTGAAGAGGACTAGCGTCACCTACGAGCAGTACTTC.

The rearrangement joins TRBV25-1 to TRBJ2-7; D is possibly TRBD1 (5 bases). The CDR3 contains 15 residues. Trimming pared 4 bases from V and 1 base from J, leaving 14 bases between. CDR1 MGHDK and CDR2 SYGVNS come from the germline V gene. CDR3 nucleotide sequence: TGTGCCAGCAGTGCGGACATTGGAATTTCCTACGAGCAGTACTTC. Its translation is CASSADIGISYEQYF.

This chain joins TRBV28 and TRBJ1-4, with TRBD1 as a possible D gene (6 bases). Germline V gene data show CDR1 as MDHEN and CDR2 as SYDVKM. This CDR3 has 15 residues. Trimming stripped 8 bases from V and 3 bases from J, with 16 bases between. The CDR3 DNA follows: TGTGCCAGCCTCCCACGGGGGGCGGCTAATGAAAAACTGTTTTTT. Residues: CASLPRGAANEKLFF.

J is TRBJ1-1 and V is TRBV4-1; 10 nucleotides line up with TRBD1. The CDR3 is 16 amino acids. V lost 4 bases to trimming and J lost 1 base; unmatched junction nucleotides: 6. Germline V gives CDR1 MGHRA, CDR2 YSYEKL. This CDR3 reads CASSLQTGGRNTEAFF. The DNA for the CDR3 is TGCGCCAGCAGCCTCCAGACAGGGGGCAGGAACACTGAAGCTTTCTTT.

This clone is a singleton in its sample. The chain is built from TRBV11-2 and TRBJ2-2, with D possibly matching TRBD1 (7 bases). CDR3 length: 16 amino acids. The germline V and J ends were trimmed by 6 bases and 3 bases, with 17 bases remaining between them. Germline CDR1 is SGHAT and CDR2 is FQNNGV. In DNA form, the CDR3 reads TGTGCCAGCAGTCATCGACAGGGCGGGGACACCGGGGAGCTGTTTTTT. Encoded protein: CASSHRQGGDTGELFF.

The chain combines TRBV6-5 with TRBJ2-1, with D possibly TRBD1 on 5 matching bases. This CDR3 spans 15 amino acids. Germline assignment: CDR1 MNHEY and CDR2 SVGAGI. Trimming shortened V by 10 bases and J by 2 bases, and 18 bases separated the two germline ends. As DNA, the CDR3 is TGTGCCACCTCGGACACCCCAGGGCCCTACAATGAGCAGTTCTTC. It is translated as CATSDTPGPYNEQFF.

The chain links TRBV25-1 to TRBJ1-2; 7 positions match TRBD1. V shed 6 bases and J 3 bases; nucleotides not matched to a gene: 7. There are 14 residues in the CDR3. CDR1 is MGHDK and CDR2 is SYGVNS in the germline V gene. CDR3 coding DNA: TGTGCCAGCAGCCGACAGGGTGGGGACTATGGCTACACCTTC. Translating it yields CASSRQGGDYGYTF.